This entry describes one T cell receptor (beta chain). It lacks a known antigen. The input lacks base qualities; no much larger clone sits a single base away. The CDR3 starts with the cysteine, ends with the phenylalanine, and has 15 residues. Only the CDR3 DNA stays, 45 bases, in frame from base 1. CDR1 and CDR2 (MNHEY, SMNVEV) derive from the germline V gene (reference sequence). Relative to germline, V is missing 0 bases and J is missing 6 bases, with 5 bases of the junction outside any gene match. The immunoSEQ Assay, a bias-controlled multiplex PCR, was used to amplify TCRbeta CDR3 regions from genomic DNA. Turning to the authors' computational methods: The number of nucleated cells in each sample was estimated by amplification of reference gene primers within the assay. To quantify the absolute abundance of each unique TCRbeta CDR3 rearrangement, sequence reads were collapsed and filtered. For each sample, productive Simpson clonality was calculated as the square root of Simpson's diversity index over productive rearrangements. TCRdb took over this immuneACCESS table, retaining in-frame rearrangements with V and J assigned. Such tables are incomplete; in checked studies, under half of the missing clones stem from an unresolved V gene, and the remainder is unexplained. That table gives V, J and clone size, and the DNA gave D and trimming. The table for this sample lists around 130,000 clones; about 87% of them were counted only once. Under 3% of the sample comes from the top ten.

This specimen belongs to a study of blood T cell repertoires in COVID-19 (dated by TCRdb to between 2020 and 2021). Broadly, across the study: Collaborator samples came from the United States, Italy and Spain and covered acute and convalescent phases of COVID-19. The material from the prospective study consisted of cDNA or gDNA derived from T cells, B-cell-depleted T cells, or PBMCs. Sample metadata almost always included a de-identified subject ID, COVID-19 status, age in years and sex. Subjects who had been exposed to COVID-19, were actively infected with it, or had recovered from it provided the deeply sampled blood TCRbeta repertoires that made up the dataset. The repertoires were released in a freely available public database meant as a resource for research on the immune response to SARS-CoV-2. The samples were drawn from two sources: the first 160 participants of the ongoing ImmuneRACE study, and fewer than 1,500 subjects contributed by 6 global collaborators. Where available, HLA class I and class II types were taken from metadata supplied by the sample provider and were not determined by assay-based typing. Study-wide conclusions, independent of this receptor: The quantity of clinical and demographic metadata differed by source and by participant and was supplied without curation.

At one collaborating source in Seattle, patients were enrolled during active infection and were followed longitudinally through the course of disease. The collaborating institutions used their own protocols to collect whole blood in K2EDTA tubes. Collaborator samples were shipped for TCRbeta analysis as frozen whole blood, isolated PBMCs, or DNA extracted from either sample type. The origin of this receptor is a human donor with COVID-19, enrolled during active disease. The donor label of this sample is uncertain. Recombination linked TRBV27 to TRBJ1-5; 7 central nucleotides agree with TRBD1. The sequenced sample was peripheral blood. For the CDR3, the sequence is CASSLSGQRSQPQHF. The DNA reads as follows: TGTGCCAGCAGTTTATCGGGACAGAGAAGTCAGCCCCAGCATTTT.